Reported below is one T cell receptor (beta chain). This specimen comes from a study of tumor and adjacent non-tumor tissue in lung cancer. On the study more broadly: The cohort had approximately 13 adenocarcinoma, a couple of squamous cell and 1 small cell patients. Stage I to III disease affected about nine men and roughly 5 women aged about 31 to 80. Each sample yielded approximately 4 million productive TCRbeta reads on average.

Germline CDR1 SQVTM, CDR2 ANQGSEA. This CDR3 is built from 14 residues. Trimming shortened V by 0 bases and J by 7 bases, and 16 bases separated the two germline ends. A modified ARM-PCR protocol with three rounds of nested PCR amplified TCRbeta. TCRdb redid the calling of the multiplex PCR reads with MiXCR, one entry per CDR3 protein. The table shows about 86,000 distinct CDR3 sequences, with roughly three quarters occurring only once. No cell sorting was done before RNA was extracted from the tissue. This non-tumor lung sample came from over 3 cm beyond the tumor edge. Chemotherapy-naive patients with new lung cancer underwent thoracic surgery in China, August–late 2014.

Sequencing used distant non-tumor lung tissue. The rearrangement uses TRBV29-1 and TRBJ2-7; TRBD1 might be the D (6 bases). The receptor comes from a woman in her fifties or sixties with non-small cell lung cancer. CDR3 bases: TGCAGCGTTGAAGATGTACAGGGTTCCCATGAGCAGTACTTC. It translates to CSVEDVQGSHEQYF.